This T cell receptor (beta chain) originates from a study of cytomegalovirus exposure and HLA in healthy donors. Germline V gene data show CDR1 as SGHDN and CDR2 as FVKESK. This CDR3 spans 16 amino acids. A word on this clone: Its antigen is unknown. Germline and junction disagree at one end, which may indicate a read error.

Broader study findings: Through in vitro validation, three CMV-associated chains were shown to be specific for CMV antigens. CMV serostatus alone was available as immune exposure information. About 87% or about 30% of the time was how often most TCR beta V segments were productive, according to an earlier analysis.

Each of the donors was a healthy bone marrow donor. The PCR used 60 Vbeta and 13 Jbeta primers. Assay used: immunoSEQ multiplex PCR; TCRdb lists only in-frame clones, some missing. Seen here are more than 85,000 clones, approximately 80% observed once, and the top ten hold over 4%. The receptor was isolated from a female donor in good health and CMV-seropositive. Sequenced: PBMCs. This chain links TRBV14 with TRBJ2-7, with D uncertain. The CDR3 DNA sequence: TGTGCCGGCAGCCAAAAGCCGACATTTCTCCCCAACGAGCAGTACTTC. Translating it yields CAGSQKPTFLPNEQYF. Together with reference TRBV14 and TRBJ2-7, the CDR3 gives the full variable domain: EAGVTQFPSHSVIEKGQTVTLRCDPISGHDNLYWYRRVMGKEIKFLLHFVKESKQDESGMPNNRFLAERTGGTYSTLKVQPAELEDSGVYFCAGSQKPTFLPNEQYFGPGTRLTVT.